The text below deals with one T cell receptor beta chain. These data come from a study of Ad26.COV2.S vaccination and SARS-CoV-2 variants. CDR1 is MNHEY, CDR2 SVGAGI, per germline. CDR3 length equals 16 residues. The V end was cut by 4 bases, the J end by 7 bases, with 23 bases between. The treatment: some 20 received Ad26.COV2.S at low or high dose, single or two shots; 5 received placebo; per-sample allocation not given. Repertoires come from day 63 after the first vaccine or placebo injection. Built on an Ad26 vector, the vaccine expressed Wuhan-strain SARS-CoV-2 spike. Here immunoSEQ multiplex PCR was the method, and the copy in TCRdb shows in-frame clones only, minus some. The data contain just under 250,000 clones, approximately 87% of them singletons.

The V gene is TRBV6-5, the J gene TRBJ2-7; D is uncertain. The TCR originated in a person between 18 and 65 years old who received the Ad26.COV2.S COVID-19 vaccine or a placebo. Material: peripheral blood, obtained in a trial of Ad26.COV2.S vaccine versus placebo. The DNA for the CDR3 is TGTGCCAGCAGTTCCTCTTCCGGTAAAGGGTTGTGGGAGCAGTACTTC. Protein: CASSSSSGKGLWEQYF.